Listed below are T cell receptor beta chains from one sample, sequenced in a study of cytomegalovirus exposure and HLA in healthy donors. Only in-frame clones appear in the TCRdb table, and some are missing; sequencing was by immunoSEQ multiplex PCR. The repertoire holds approximately 110,000 clones, with 55% to 65% as singletons. Specimen: PBMCs. Every receptor here comes from a man younger than 40 in good health and CMV-seropositive. Each CDR3 is given with its conserved first and last residue. The order of the fields is CDR3 length, V gene, J gene, CDR3 protein.

>15|TRBV27|TRBJ2-7
CASSLTGGPSYEQYF
>17|TRBV18|TRBJ2-7
CASSPPVGGEETYEQYF
>13|TRBV19|TRBJ2-1
CASSLTGYNEQFF
>14|TRBV27|TRBJ2-7
CASSPDRYSYEQYF
>13|TRBV7-8|TRBJ1-2
CASSPPAASGYTF
>11|TRBV30|TRBJ1-4
CAWSVEGKLFF
>15|TRBV6-5|TRBJ2-7
CASSYSAGLPYEQYF
>15|TRBV6-1|TRBJ2-5
CASSDGGGDPREQYF
>14|TRBV7-9|TRBJ2-7
CASSLALRRSEQYF
>14|TRBV10-3|TRBJ2-7
CAITPGGYSYEQYF
>14|TRBV6-6|TRBJ2-7
CASSLTGPGYEQYF
>13|TRBV11-1|TRBJ2-2
CASSFWGPGELFF
>17|TRBV14|TRBJ1-1
CASSQGVRGYMNTEAFF
>15|TRBV6-5|TRBJ2-5
CASSSPTSGVETQYF
>14|TRBV7-8|TRBJ2-1
CASSLPGGGNEQFF
>16|TRBV18|.
CASSPGGGTGSYEQYF
>13|TRBV7-9|TRBJ2-1
CASSPLPSNEQFF
>17|TRBV4-1|TRBJ2-2
CASSQEPAGPSTGELFF
>16|TRBV11-2|TRBJ2-2
CASRKLRGRTTGELFF
>18|TRBV2|TRBJ2-6
CASSEETGRVSGANVLTF
>12|TRBV7-9|TRBJ2-4
CASSPSGNIQYF
>16|TRBV5-1|TRBJ2-1
CASSLVLAGGYNEQFF
>13|TRBV7-9|TRBJ1-3
CASSRQGLNTIYF
>17|TRBV4-1|TRBJ2-2
CASSQDRAGGYTGELFF
>15|TRBV6-1|TRBJ1-4
CASSSGTGFNEKLFF
>14|TRBV27|TRBJ1-2
CASTPGDRAGGYTF
>16|TRBV7-8|TRBJ1-1
CASSPSTGLGDTEAFF
>14|TRBV9|TRBJ2-5
CASSSRGGEETQYF